This T cell receptor beta chain was captured in a study of blood T cell repertoires in COVID-19. Study-wide background: Some COVID-19 samples were acute and others convalescent; all came from the United States, Italy and Spain. PBMCs, B-cell-depleted T cells, or T cells provided the cDNA or gDNA that made up the material.

As handled by the study authors: For nucleated cells, counts were estimated from reference gene primer amplification. Assay: immunoSEQ multiplex PCR; the TCRdb copy retains only in-frame clones and omits some. D and trimming come from the DNA, and the V and J calls and clone size come from that table. This table holds fewer than 250,000 clones, around nine tenths found once. CDR1 and CDR2 (germline): SGDLS, YYNGEE. This CDR3 has 12 amino acids. V dropped 5 bases and J dropped 8 bases, with 13 bases sitting between them. Each participant's cohort was designated according to participant-reported clinical history.

The sequencing sample was made of PBMCs or T cells enriched from blood (not recorded which). This TCR was recovered from a woman in her fifties or sixties with acute COVID-19. The gene calls are TRBV9 and TRBJ1-2; D not resolved. In nucleotides, the CDR3 is TGTGCCAGCAGAGATCCCGGGAGCGGCTACACCTTC. Amino acid sequence: CASRDPGSGYTF.